Below are 7 T cell receptor beta chains sequenced from a single sample in a study of blood T cell repertoires in COVID-19. Data came from immunoSEQ multiplex PCR; TCRdb stores just in-frame clones and leaves some out. The data show about 140,000 clones, 88% seen once. The source material was peripheral blood. These receptors all stem from a human donor with COVID-19, enrolled during active disease. The donor label of this sample is uncertain.

The table lists this clone with a few counts. The chain employs TRBV28 and TRBJ1-5; 9 bases align to TRBD1. V was pared by 6 bases and J by 5 bases, with 8 bases of the junction left unmatched. This CDR3 is 15 amino acids long. Germline CDR1 MDHEN, CDR2 SYDVKM. CDR3 amino acids: CASRTPDRGDQPQHF. CDR3 coding DNA: TGTGCCAGCAGGACTCCGGACAGGGGAGATCAGCCCCAGCATTTT.

This chain links TRBV5-1 with TRBJ1-4; weak D call: TRBD1 (6 bases). V lost 4 bases to trimming and J lost 5 bases, with 15 bases between them. The CDR3 spans 15 residues. CDR1 and CDR2 from the germline V gene are SGHRS and YFSETQ. The CDR3 nucleotides read TGCGCCAGCAGCCCGGGGACACCCAACAATGAAAAACTGTTTTTT. Translated: CASSPGTPNNEKLFF.

The rearrangement uses TRBV6-5 and TRBJ1-3; D is unresolved. The CDR3 loop spans 16 amino acids. From germline, CDR1 is MNHEY and CDR2 SVGAGI. Trimming took 0 bases from V and 0 from J, leaving 9 bases between them. The DNA for the CDR3 is TGTGCCAGCAGTTACTCGGCCGGGATCTCTGGAAACACCATATATTTT. The encoded protein is CASSYSAGISGNTIYF.

J is TRBJ2-5 and V is TRBV6-1, with D hard to call. CDR3 size: 14 residues. The V end lost 3 bases, the J end lost 10 bases, and 18 bases lay between the germline ends. Germline CDR1 and CDR2: MNHNS and SASEGT. CDR3 DNA sequence: TGTGCCAGCAGTGACCGACAACCCTCGGCGAGCCAGTACTTC. Translation: CASSDRQPSASQYF.

This clone was seen once. V is TRBV27 and J is TRBJ2-2; TRBD2 might be the D (5 bases). The CDR3 sequence is 15 residues long. V gave up 3 bases and J gave up 5 bases, with 13 bases separating them. In germline, CDR1 is MNHEY, CDR2 SMNVEV (reference sequence). Here the CDR3 reads CASSFVRAGTGELFF. CDR3 coding DNA: TGTGCCAGCAGTTTCGTGAGGGCGGGTACCGGGGAGCTGTTTTTT.

The chain has TRBV15 and TRBJ2-5; TRBD1 aligns across 7 bases. V shed 7 bases, J shed 5 bases, and the junction held 10 bases outside the gene matches. The CDR3 spans 14 residues. Germline CDR1 LNHNV, CDR2 YYDKDF (reference sequence). Written as DNA, the CDR3 is TGTGCCACCAAAAGAGACAGGGCGGTTGAGACCCAGTACTTC. Amino acids: CATKRDRAVETQYF.

The chain has TRBV4-1 and TRBJ2-2; D possibly corresponds to TRBD1 (5 bases). The CDR3 has 16 amino acids. CDR1 is MGHRA, CDR2 YSYEKL, per germline. Trimming cost V 1 base and J 4 bases, with 13 bases left between them. As DNA, the CDR3 is TGCGCCAGCAGCCAAGGGGGCGGCGGCGGCACCGGGGAGCTGTTTTTT. Amino acid sequence: CASSQGGGGGTGELFF.